The rows below give T cell receptor beta chains drawn from one sample of a study of cytomegalovirus exposure and HLA in healthy donors. Some clones are missing from TCRdb's copy, which holds only in-frame ones; the method was immunoSEQ multiplex PCR. In total, the table holds 150,000 to 200,000 clones. The sample was PBMCs. The receptors derive from a man under 40 in good health and CMV-seronegative. The CDR3 runs from the conserved cysteine through the conserved F or W. Fields, in order: V gene, D gene, J gene, CDR3 DNA, CDR3 protein. The D gene is left open where the match is weak.

>TRBV6-5|.|TRBJ2-7
TGTGCCAGCAGTTACGGGGAGGGGGGCTCCTACGAGCAGTACTTC
CASSYGEGGSYEQYF
>TRBV2|TRBD1|TRBJ1-1
TGTGCCAGCGACAGGGAAGGGGACACTGAAGCTTTCTTT
CASDREGDTEAFF
>TRBV5-1|TRBD2|TRBJ2-7
TGCGCCAGCAGCCTCGGGACTAGTGATGAGCAGTACTTC
CASSLGTSDEQYF
>TRBV30|TRBD1|TRBJ2-7
TGTGCCTGGAGTGTCTCGACAGGGGTGCCCTACGAGCAGTACTTC
CAWSVSTGVPYEQYF
>TRBV10-3|TRBD2|TRBJ2-2
TGTGCCATAGGGACTAGCGGGGTCTCTGGCACCGGGGAGCTGTTTTTT
CAIGTSGVSGTGELFF
>TRBV2|TRBD1|TRBJ2-2
TGTGCCAGCAGCCCGGGACAGGGGAACACCGGGGAGCTGTTTTTT
CASSPGQGNTGELFF
>TRBV10-3|TRBD2|TRBJ2-2
TGTGCCATCAGCCCGGGGGACGGGACTAGCGGGATTGCGTTCACCGGGGAGCTGTTTTTT
CAISPGDGTSGIAFTGELFF
>TRBV21-1|.|TRBJ1-5
TGTGCCAGCAGCAAAGAGGAGTTCAATCAGCCCCAGCATTTT
CASSKEEFNQPQHF
>TRBV2|TRBD2|TRBJ2-5
TGTGCCAGCAGTGGGCGACTAGCGGGAGTGCAAGAGACCCAGTACTTC
CASSGRLAGVQETQYF
>TRBV19|.|TRBJ2-1
TGTGCCAGTAGGGCCAGGGTACATGAGCAGTTCTTC
CASRARVHEQFF
>TRBV11-3|TRBD1|TRBJ2-7
TGTGCCAGCAGCGCACGGACAGGGCCGAAAGCGGAGGAGCAGTACTTC
CASSARTGPKAEEQYF
>TRBV7-9|TRBD1|TRBJ1-2
TGTGCCAGCAGCTCAAGGACAGGCCTACTCTATGGTTACACCTTC
CASSSRTGLLYGYTF
>TRBV4-1|TRBD1|TRBJ2-1
TGCGCCAGCAGCCAGCGGACAGGTTACAATGAGCAGTTCTTC
CASSQRTGYNEQFF
>TRBV7-2|.|TRBJ1-5
TGTGCCAGCAGCTCCTCTCGTCTTAGCAATCAGCCCCAGCATTTT
CASSSSRLSNQPQHF
>TRBV2|.|TRBJ1-6
TGTGCCAGCAATGGACAGACGTCTGATTCACCCCTCCACTTT
CASNGQTSDSPLHF
>TRBV6-5|TRBD1|TRBJ1-5
TGTGCCAGCAGTTACCGAGGGGGCGAGGGCAATCAGCCCCAGCATTTT
CASSYRGGEGNQPQHF
>TRBV7-8|TRBD2|TRBJ2-5
TGTGCCAGCAGCTTACTAGCGGGAATAGGGGAGACCCAGTACTTC
CASSLLAGIGETQYF
>TRBV27|.|TRBJ2-1
TGTGCCAGCAGCCTCACACCGCTAGGAGTACGAAGCTCCTACAATGAGCAGTTCTTC
CASSLTPLGVRSSYNEQFF
>TRBV7-8|TRBD2|TRBJ2-7
TGTGCCAGCAGCTACGGACTAGCCTCCGAGCAGTACTTC
CASSYGLASEQYF
>TRBV6-1|TRBD1|TRBJ2-4
TGTGCCAGCAGTGAAGCGTTCGGGACAGGGAGCATTCAGTACTTC
CASSEAFGTGSIQYF
>TRBV5-4|TRBD1|TRBJ1-2
TGTGCCAGCAGCACCGGGACAGGGGGATACTATGGCTACACCTTC
CASSTGTGGYYGYTF
>TRBV7-8|TRBD1|TRBJ2-7
TGTGCCAGCGGCCCCCGTGAGGGGGCCTTCGGGGAGCAGTACTTC
CASGPREGAFGEQYF
>TRBV7-2|.|TRBJ2-7
TGTACCAGCAGCTCCTCTGTCCGGGTCTACGAGCAGTACTTC
CTSSSSVRVYEQYF
>TRBV7-2|TRBD2|TRBJ2-7
TGTGCCAGCAGCGACCCGGGACTAGGGTCTGGTGAGCAGTACTTC
CASSDPGLGSGEQYF
>TRBV30|TRBD2|TRBJ2-1
TGTGCCTGGAGTCAAGCGGGAGATCACTACAATGAGCAGTTCTTC
CAWSQAGDHYNEQFF
>TRBV5-4|TRBD1|TRBJ1-4
TGTGCCAGCAGCTTGGGACAGGGGGAGCTTGCAACTAATGAAAAACTGTTTTTT
CASSLGQGELATNEKLFF
>TRBV5-1|.|TRBJ2-7
TGCGCCAGCAGCAGGGACACCGCCTACGAGCAGTACTTC
CASSRDTAYEQYF
>TRBV2|.|TRBJ1-5
TGTGCCAGCAGTGAAAGGACAGCTTATCAGCCCCAGCATTTT
CASSERTAYQPQHF
>TRBV15|.|TRBJ1-1
TGTGCCACCAGCAGAGATCGTACGGGTGAAGCTTTCTTT
CATSRDRTGEAFF
>TRBV5-1|.|TRBJ1-2
TGCGCCAGCAGCTTATTAGCAGGGAACTATGGCTACACCTTC
CASSLLAGNYGYTF
>TRBV7-8|TRBD1|TRBJ2-5
TGTGCCAGCAGCCGTGAAGGGGGCTTCTATGAGACCCAGTACTTC
CASSREGGFYETQYF
>TRBV4-3|.|TRBJ2-7
TGCGCCAGCAGCCAAGTGGGGGGAGAAGGGTACGAGCAGTACTTC
CASSQVGGEGYEQYF